This T cell receptor (beta chain) emerged from a study of blood T cell repertoires in COVID-19. Study-wide context: PBMCs, B-cell-depleted T cells, or T cells were the source of the cDNA or gDNA that made up the material.

Germline CDR1 MDHEN, CDR2 SYDVKM. Trimming took 3 bases from V and 1 from J, leaving 19 bases between them. The CDR3 is 18 amino acids. Generated by immunoSEQ multiplex PCR, the TCRdb table keeps only in-frame clones and is missing some. The sample consists of some 300,000 clones, roughly 90% of them appearing once. The sample was PBMCs or T cells enriched from blood (not recorded which). This chain links TRBV28 with TRBJ1-3; D is uncertain. The receptor was derived from a woman in her thirties or forties who had recovered from COVID-19. The CDR3 nucleotides are TGTGCCAGCAGTTTTTTCCCCCCGGGGAGACGTTCTGGAAACACCATATATTTT. It translates to CASSFFPPGRRSGNTIYF.